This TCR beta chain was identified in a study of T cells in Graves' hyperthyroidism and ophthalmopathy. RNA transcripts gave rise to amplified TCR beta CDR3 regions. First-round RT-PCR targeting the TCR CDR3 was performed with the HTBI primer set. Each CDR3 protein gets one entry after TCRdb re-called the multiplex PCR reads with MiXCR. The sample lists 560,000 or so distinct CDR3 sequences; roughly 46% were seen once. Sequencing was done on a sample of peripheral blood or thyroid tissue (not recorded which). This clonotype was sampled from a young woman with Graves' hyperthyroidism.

The CDR3 is CASSLLGQGAYEQYF. The CDR3 nucleotides are TGTGCCAGCAGCTTGTTGGGACAGGGGGCCTACGAGCAGTACTTC. The V gene is TRBV7-2, the J gene TRBJ2-7; 11 nucleotides line up with TRBD1. V was pared by 3 bases and J by 2 bases, with 3 bases of the junction left unmatched. Germline V gives CDR1 SGHTA, CDR2 FQGNSA. This CDR3 spans 15 amino acids.